This TCR beta chain was sequenced for a study of PD-L1 blockade in urothelial cancer. Looking at the study overall: Bladder-origin urothelial cancer in males covered about 90% of the 29 patients.

Assay: immunoSEQ multiplex PCR; the TCRdb copy retains only in-frame clones and omits some. The table lists around 38,000 clones, around nine tenths of them singletons. CDR1 SSHAT and CDR2 FNYEAQ come from the germline V gene (reference sequence). The CDR3 sequence is 15 residues long. The sample's time point: peripheral blood 6 weeks after treatment start. Concerning this clone: The germline gene is not matched at one end of the junction; a read error may be the cause.

This sample comprised PBMCs, obtained around atezolizumab (anti-PD-L1) treatment. The source is a man in his fifties or sixties with urothelial cancer. The rearrangement uses TRBV7-7 and TRBJ2-1; 10 nucleotides agree with TRBD2. CDR3 region: CASSPSGGVYNEQFF. The CDR3, as DNA: TGTGCTAGCAGCCCCAGCGGGGGGGTTTACAATGAGCAGTTCTTC.